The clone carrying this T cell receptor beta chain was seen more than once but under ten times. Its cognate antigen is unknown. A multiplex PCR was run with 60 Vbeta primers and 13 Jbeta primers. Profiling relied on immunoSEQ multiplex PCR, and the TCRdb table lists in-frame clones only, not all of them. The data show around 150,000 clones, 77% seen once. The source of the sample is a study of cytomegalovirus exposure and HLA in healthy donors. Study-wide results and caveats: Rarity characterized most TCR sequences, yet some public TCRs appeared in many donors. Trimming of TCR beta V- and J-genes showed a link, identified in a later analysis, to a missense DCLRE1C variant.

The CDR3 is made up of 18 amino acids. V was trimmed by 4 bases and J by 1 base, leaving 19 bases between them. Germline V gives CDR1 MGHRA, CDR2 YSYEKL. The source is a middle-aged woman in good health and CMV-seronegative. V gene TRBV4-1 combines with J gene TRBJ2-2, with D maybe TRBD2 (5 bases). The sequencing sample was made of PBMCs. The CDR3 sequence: CASSLRSLTTQNTGELFF. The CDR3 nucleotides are TGCGCCAGCAGCCTCAGGTCTCTGACTACCCAGAACACCGGGGAGCTGTTTTTT.